The rows below give T cell receptor beta chains drawn from one sample of a study of cytomegalovirus exposure and HLA in healthy donors. Assay used: immunoSEQ multiplex PCR; TCRdb lists only in-frame clones, some missing. The sample has about 110,000 clones, more than 60% seen once. Sequenced material: PBMCs. All receptors come from a female donor in good health and CMV-seropositive. The CDR3 runs from the conserved cysteine through the conserved F or W.

>TRBV5-8|TRBJ1-5
CASSPHRTGGSNQPQHF
>TRBV15|TRBJ2-5
CATSGSARETQYF
>TRBV21-1|TRBJ1-2
CASSKEGTGVRAPGYTF
>TRBV5-1|TRBJ2-6
CASSADSSGANVLTF
>TRBV7-2|TRBJ1-3
CASSLVGGRGFAGNTIYF
>TRBV5-1|TRBJ1-1
CASSWPVTGGLGTEAFF
>TRBV30|TRBJ1-4
CVWSAAGLNEKLFF
>TRBV5-1|TRBJ1-4
CASSGGEGAFTNEKLFF
>TRBV5-6|TRBJ2-5
CASSLGGTQYF
>TRBV5-1|TRBJ2-4
CASSLMGTSGSDIQYF
>TRBV5-5|TRBJ1-5
CASSRENQPQHF
>TRBV7-8|TRBJ2-1
CASSLGVSAGGSSYNEQFF
>TRBV7-2|TRBJ2-1
CASSSRGTSSRGSYNEQFF
>TRBV5-6|TRBJ1-1
CASSWYRTGMNTEAFF
>TRBV2|TRBJ1-5
CASRTEFSNQPQHF
>TRBV6-6|TRBJ1-2
CASSYGQGANYGYTF
>TRBV4-1|TRBJ2-5
CASSPLGLLQETQYF
>TRBV7-2|TRBJ1-5
CASSLGTAYSNQPQHF
>TRBV19|TRBJ2-7
CASSISGATPSEEQYF
>TRBV7-9|TRBJ2-1
CASSQYEQFF
>TRBV7-3|TRBJ1-5
CASSYFRDSAFQNRDQPQHF
>TRBV10-3|TRBJ2-1
CAIGLAGDEQFF
>TRBV5-1|TRBJ2-3
CASSLLAAGTDTQYF
>TRBV6-5|TRBJ1-2
CASKDSLYGYTF
>TRBV5-1|TRBJ1-3
CASSLGSLQFSGNTIYF
>TRBV5-8|TRBJ2-3
CASSLANTASGRDTQYF
>TRBV29-1|TRBJ1-2
CSVVVGTGGLYGYTF
>TRBV5-1|TRBJ2-2
CASSLGPSGRSGELFF
>TRBV27|TRBJ2-3
CASRRTGGLSTDTQYF
>TRBV7-9|TRBJ1-2
CASSFSPGAKPGYTF
>TRBV4-2|TRBJ2-2
CASSQGEFRKFTGELFF
>TRBV19|TRBJ1-6
CASDRGSSYNSPLHF
>TRBV6-6|TRBJ1-2
CASSYPAEESYGYTF
>TRBV6-5|TRBJ2-7
CASSRRDRGYEQYF
>TRBV10-3|TRBJ1-5
CAISEKGQINQPQHF
>TRBV7-9|TRBJ1-1
CASSYPTGGHTEAFF
>TRBV7-8|TRBJ1-3
CASSLAQTGVGNTIYF
>TRBV18|TRBJ1-4
CASSPRGGGNEKLFF
>TRBV7-2|TRBJ1-5
CASSLQGIMGNQPQHF
>TRBV19|TRBJ2-2
CASSKTGVNTGELFF
>TRBV29-1|TRBJ1-2
CSVDLQGIRGRGGYTF
>TRBV6-1|TRBJ1-2
CASSESVSYSGGYTF
>TRBV4-2|TRBJ1-3
CASSQDSGRASGNTIYF
>TRBV4-1|TRBJ1-1
CASSQDTKRTGNTEAFF
>TRBV30|TRBJ2-3
CAWSFGRAADTQYF
>TRBV5-1|TRBJ2-3
CASSTGTIPSTDTQYF
>TRBV6-5|TRBJ1-3
CASSLQVSGNTIYF
>TRBV29-1|TRBJ2-3
CSVQRTGAAIGTDTQYF
>TRBV6-1|TRBJ2-5
CASSVGQGARETQYF
>TRBV10-1|TRBJ2-5
CASSAQLQETQYF
>TRBV7-2|TRBJ1-1
CASSLNRLETEAFF
>TRBV4-2|TRBJ2-1
CASSQDERAGGNNEQFF
>TRBV5-4|TRBJ2-2
CASSFRSVGELFF
>TRBV9|TRBJ2-2
CASSVVAGANTGELFF
>TRBV28|TRBJ1-3
CASRQGGGNTIYF
>TRBV5-1|TRBJ1-6
CASKPGTGISYNSPLHF
>TRBV5-1|TRBJ2-1
CASSLGPLAGGYNEQFF